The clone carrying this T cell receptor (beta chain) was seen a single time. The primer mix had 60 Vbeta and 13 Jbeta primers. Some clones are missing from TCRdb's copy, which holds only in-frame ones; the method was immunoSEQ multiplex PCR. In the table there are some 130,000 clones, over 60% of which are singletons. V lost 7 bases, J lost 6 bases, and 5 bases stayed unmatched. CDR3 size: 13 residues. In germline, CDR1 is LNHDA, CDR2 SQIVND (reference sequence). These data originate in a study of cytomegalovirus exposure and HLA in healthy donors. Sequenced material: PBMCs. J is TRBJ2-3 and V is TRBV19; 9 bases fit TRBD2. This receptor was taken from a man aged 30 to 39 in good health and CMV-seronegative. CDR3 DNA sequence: TGTGCCAGTACGGCGGGAGGGAGGGATACGCAGTATTTT. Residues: CASTAGGRDTQYF.